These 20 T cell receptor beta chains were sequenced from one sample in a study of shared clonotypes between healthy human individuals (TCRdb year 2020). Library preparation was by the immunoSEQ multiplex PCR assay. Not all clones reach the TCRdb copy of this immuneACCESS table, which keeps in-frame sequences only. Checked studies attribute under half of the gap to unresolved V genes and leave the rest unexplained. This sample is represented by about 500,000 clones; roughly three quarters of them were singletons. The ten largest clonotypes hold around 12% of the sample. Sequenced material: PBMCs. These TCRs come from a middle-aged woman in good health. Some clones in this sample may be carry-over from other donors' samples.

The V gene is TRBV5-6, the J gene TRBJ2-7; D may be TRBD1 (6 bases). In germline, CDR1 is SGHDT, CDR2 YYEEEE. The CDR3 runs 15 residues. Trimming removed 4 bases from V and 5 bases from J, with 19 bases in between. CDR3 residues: CASSPDRFPTNEQYF. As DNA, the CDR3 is TGTGCCAGCAGCCCAGACAGGTTCCCCACTAACGAGCAGTACTTC.

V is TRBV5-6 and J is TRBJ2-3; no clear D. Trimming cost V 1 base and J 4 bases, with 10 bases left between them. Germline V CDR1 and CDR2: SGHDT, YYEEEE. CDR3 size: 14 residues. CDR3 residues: CASSLLGFPDTQYF. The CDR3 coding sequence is TGTGCCAGCAGCTTGCTGGGGTTCCCAGATACGCAGTATTTT. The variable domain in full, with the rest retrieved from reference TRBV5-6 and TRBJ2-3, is DAGVTQSPTHLIKTRGQQVTLRCSPKSGHDTVSWYQQALGQGPQFIFQYYEEEERQRGNFPDRFSGHQFPNYSSELNVNALLLGDSALYLCASSLLGFPDTQYFGPGTRLTVL.

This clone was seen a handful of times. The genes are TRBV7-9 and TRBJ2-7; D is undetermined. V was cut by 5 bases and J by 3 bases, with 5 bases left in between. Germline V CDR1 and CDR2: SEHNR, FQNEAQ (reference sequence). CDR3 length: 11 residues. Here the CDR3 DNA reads TGTGCCAGCAGCCCTGGCTACGAGCAGTACTTC. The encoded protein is CASSPGYEQYF.

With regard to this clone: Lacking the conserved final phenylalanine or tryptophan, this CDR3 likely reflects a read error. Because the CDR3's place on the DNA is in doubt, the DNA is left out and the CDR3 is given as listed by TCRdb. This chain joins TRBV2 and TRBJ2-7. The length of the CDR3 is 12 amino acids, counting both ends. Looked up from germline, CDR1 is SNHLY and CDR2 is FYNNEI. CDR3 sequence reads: CASSEVPGPLGY.

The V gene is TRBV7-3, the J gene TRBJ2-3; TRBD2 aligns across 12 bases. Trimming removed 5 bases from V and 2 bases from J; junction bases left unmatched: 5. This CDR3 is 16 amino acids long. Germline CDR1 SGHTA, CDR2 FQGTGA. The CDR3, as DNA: TGTGCCAGCAGCCCACGGACTAGCGGGAACACAGATACGCAGTATTTT. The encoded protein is CASSPRTSGNTDTQYF.

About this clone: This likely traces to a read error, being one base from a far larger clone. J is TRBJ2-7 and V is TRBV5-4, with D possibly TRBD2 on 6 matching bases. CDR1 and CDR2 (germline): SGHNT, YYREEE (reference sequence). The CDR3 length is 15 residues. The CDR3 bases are TGTGCCCGCAGCTTAGGCGGGGCGAGCTCCTACGAGCAGTACTTC. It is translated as CARSLGGASSYEQYF. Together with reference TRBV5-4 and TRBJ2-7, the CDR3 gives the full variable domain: ETGVTQSPTHLIKTRGQQVTLRCSSQSGHNTVSWYQQALGQGPQFIFQYYREEENGRGNFPPRFSGLQFPNYSSELNVNALELDDSALYLCARSLGGASSYEQYFGPGTRLTVT.

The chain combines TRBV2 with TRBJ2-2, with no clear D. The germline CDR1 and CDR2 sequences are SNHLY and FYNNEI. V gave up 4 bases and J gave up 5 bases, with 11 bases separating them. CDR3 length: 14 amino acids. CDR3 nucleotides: TGTGCCAGCAGTGGGGCCCAAGGAACCGGGGAGCTGTTTTTT. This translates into CASSGAQGTGELFF.

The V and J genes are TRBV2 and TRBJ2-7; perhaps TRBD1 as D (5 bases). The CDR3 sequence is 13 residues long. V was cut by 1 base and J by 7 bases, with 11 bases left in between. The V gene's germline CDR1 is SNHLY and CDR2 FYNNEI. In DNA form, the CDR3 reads TGTGCCAGCAGTGAAGGGGGCAGAGTGGAGCAGTACTTC. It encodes CASSEGGRVEQYF.

As DNA, the CDR3 is TGTGCCAGCAGTTTCACAGGGATCCAAGAGACCCAGTACTTC. Protein product: CASSFTGIQETQYF. V and J are TRBV28 and TRBJ2-5, with D maybe TRBD1 (6 bases). Trimming removed 3 bases from V and 1 base from J, with 9 bases in between. CDR1 and CDR2 (germline): MDHEN, SYDVKM. The CDR3 has 14 amino acids. The variable domain in full, completed from reference TRBV28 and TRBJ2-5, reads DVKVTQSSRYLVKRTGEKVFLECVQDMDHENMFWYRQDPGLGLRLIYFSYDVKMKEKGDIPEGYSVSREKKERFSLILESASTNQTSMYLCASSFTGIQETQYFGPGTRLLVL.

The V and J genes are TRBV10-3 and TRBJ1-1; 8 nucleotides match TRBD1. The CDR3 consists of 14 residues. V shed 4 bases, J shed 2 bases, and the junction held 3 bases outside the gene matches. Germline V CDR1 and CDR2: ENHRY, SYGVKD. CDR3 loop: CAISGDRLNTEAFF. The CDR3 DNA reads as TGTGCCATCAGTGGGGACAGGCTAAACACTGAAGCTTTCTTT.

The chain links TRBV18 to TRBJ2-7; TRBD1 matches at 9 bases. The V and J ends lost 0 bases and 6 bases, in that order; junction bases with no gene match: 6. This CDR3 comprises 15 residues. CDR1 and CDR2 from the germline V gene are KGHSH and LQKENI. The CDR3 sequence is CASSPPVQGAGEQYF. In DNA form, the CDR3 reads TGTGCCAGCTCACCACCGGTACAGGGGGCAGGCGAGCAGTACTTC.

CDR3 in DNA: TGCGCCAGCAGTGCAGGACTAGCGGGGGACTCCTACGAGCAGTACTTC. Its translation: CASSAGLAGDSYEQYF. This chain links TRBV10-1 with TRBJ2-7, with 13 bases matching TRBD2. This CDR3 is built from 16 residues. V trimming: 4 bases; J trimming: 0 bases; junction bases outside the gene matches: 3. CDR1 WNHNN and CDR2 SYGVQD come from the germline V gene (reference sequence).

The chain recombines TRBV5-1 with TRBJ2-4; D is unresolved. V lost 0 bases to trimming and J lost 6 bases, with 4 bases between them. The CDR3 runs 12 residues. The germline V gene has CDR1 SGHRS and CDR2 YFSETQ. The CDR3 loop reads CASSLGGNIQYF. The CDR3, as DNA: TGCGCCAGCAGCTTGGGGGGAAACATTCAGTACTTC.

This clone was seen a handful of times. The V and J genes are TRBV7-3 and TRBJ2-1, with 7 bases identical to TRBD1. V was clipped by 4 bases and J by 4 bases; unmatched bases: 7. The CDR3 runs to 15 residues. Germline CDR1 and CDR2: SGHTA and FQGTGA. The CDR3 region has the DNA TGTGCCAGCAGCTCAACTCCGGGACAGTACAATGAGCAGTTCTTC. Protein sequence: CASSSTPGQYNEQFF.

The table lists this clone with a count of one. In DNA form, the CDR3 reads TGCGCCAGCAGCACTGGCTCTGATCAGCCCCAGCATTTT. Translation gives CASSTGSDQPQHF. The chain combines TRBV5-1 with TRBJ1-5; D gene ambiguous. V was trimmed by 4 bases and J by 5 bases, leaving 10 bases between them. The germline V gene has CDR1 SGHRS and CDR2 YFSETQ. The CDR3 totals 13 residues.

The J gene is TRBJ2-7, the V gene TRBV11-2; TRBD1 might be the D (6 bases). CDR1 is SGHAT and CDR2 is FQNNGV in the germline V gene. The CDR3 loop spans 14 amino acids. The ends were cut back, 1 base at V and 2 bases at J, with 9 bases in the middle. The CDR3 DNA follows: TGTGCCAGCAGCTTAGCGGACAGCACCTACGAGCAGTACTTC. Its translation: CASSLADSTYEQYF.

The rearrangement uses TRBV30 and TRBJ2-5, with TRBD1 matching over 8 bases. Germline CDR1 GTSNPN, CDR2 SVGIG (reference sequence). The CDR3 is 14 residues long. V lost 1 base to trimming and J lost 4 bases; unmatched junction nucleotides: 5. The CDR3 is CAWSGYTGGETQYF. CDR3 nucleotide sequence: TGTGCCTGGAGTGGGTATACAGGGGGAGAGACCCAGTACTTC.

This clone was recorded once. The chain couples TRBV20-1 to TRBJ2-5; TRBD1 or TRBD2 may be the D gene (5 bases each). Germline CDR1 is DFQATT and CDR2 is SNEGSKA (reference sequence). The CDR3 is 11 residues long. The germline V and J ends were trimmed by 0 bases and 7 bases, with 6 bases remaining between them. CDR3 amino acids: CSAREGVTQYF. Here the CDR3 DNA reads TGCAGTGCTAGAGAGGGGGTGACCCAGTACTTC.

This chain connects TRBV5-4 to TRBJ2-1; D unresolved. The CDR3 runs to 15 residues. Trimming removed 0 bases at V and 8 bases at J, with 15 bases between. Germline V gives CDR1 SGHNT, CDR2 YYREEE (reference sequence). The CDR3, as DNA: TGTGCCAGCAGCTTGGAAGTTACATTGGGCTATGAGCAGTTCTTC. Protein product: CASSLEVTLGYEQFF.

DNA for the CDR3: TGTGCCAGCAGTTTAAATTCGGGCGCAGCGAGGGCAGATACGCAGTATTTT. Translating it yields CASSLNSGAARADTQYF. The rearrangement uses TRBV28 and TRBJ2-3; TRBD2 might be the D (5 bases). V gave up 2 bases and J gave up 4 bases, with 19 bases separating them. This CDR3 region has 17 residues. Germline CDR1 is MDHEN and CDR2 is SYDVKM.